These 10 T cell receptor beta chains were sequenced from one sample in a study of blood T cell repertoires in COVID-19. TCRdb's table, derived via immunoSEQ multiplex PCR, lists solely in-frame clones and lacks some. The sample includes under 300,000 clones, around 90% of them seen just once. The sequenced sample was peripheral blood. The source of these receptors is a woman aged 55-70 years with COVID-19, enrolled during active disease.

CDR3 sequence (DNA): TGTGCCAGCAGCTTAGAACAGCCCAATGAAAAACTGTTTTTT. Translation: CASSLEQPNEKLFF. This chain uses TRBV7-9 with TRBJ1-4; no definite D call. The CDR3 covers 14 residues. V was pared by 1 base and J by 5 bases, with 8 bases between. Germline V lookup: CDR1 SEHNR, CDR2 FQNEAQ (reference sequence).

The chain joins TRBV4-3 to TRBJ2-1; 11 bases are a match to TRBD2. Germline V gene lookup returns CDR1 LGHNA and CDR2 YSLEER. Trimming cost V 1 base and J 7 bases; bases outside gene matches: 6. The CDR3 extends over 16 amino acids. As DNA, the CDR3 is TGCGCCAGCAGCCAAGTTTCTAGCGGGGGGCGAAATGAGCAGTTCTTC. Amino acid sequence: CASSQVSSGGRNEQFF.

This sequence joins TRBV7-6 and TRBJ2-5; D is unresolved. CDR3 length: 13 residues. Trimming took 4 bases from V and 0 from J, leaving 6 bases between them. Germline CDR1 is SGHVS and CDR2 is FNYEAQ. DNA for the CDR3: TGTGCCAGCAGCTACGAGTACCAAGAGACCCAGTACTTC. This encodes CASSYEYQETQYF.

The J gene is TRBJ1-6, the V gene TRBV4-1, with D tentatively TRBD1 (5 bases). The length of the CDR3 is 14 residues. The germline gives CDR1 MGHRA, CDR2 YSYEKL. V lost 4 bases and J 9 bases, leaving 13 bases between the germline ends. The CDR3: CASSPTVSTSPLHF. In DNA form, the CDR3 reads TGCGCCAGCAGCCCGACAGTTTCGACTTCACCCCTCCACTTT.

The V and J genes are TRBV7-9 and TRBJ1-2, with 9 bases that match TRBD1. CDR1 and CDR2 from the germline V gene are SEHNR and FQNEAQ (reference sequence). The CDR3 is 18 amino acids. V lost 4 bases and J lost 2; bases outside the gene matches: 14. In DNA, the CDR3 is TGTGCCAGCAGCTCCATTCAATCGTGGGACAGGGTGAACTATGGCTACACCTTC. It encodes CASSSIQSWDRVNYGYTF.

The genes are TRBV14 and TRBJ1-4; maybe TRBD1 (6 bases). CDR1 SGHDN and CDR2 FVKESK come from the germline V gene. CDR3 length equals 13 residues. Trimming took off 3 bases at V and 7 bases at J, with 9 bases between the two ends. The CDR3 region has the DNA TGTGCCAGCAGCCAGGGGGCGGGTGAAAAACTGTTTTTT. Its translation is CASSQGAGEKLFF.

This chain connects TRBV20-1 to TRBJ1-1, with D perhaps TRBD1 (5 bases). There are 13 residues in the CDR3. CDR1 is DFQATT and CDR2 is SNEGSKA in the germline V gene (reference sequence). Between the trimmed V and J ends, which lost 3 bases and 0 bases, there was a span of 8 bases. CDR3 coding DNA: TGCAGTGCTAGTCAGGGATTGAACACTGAAGCTTTCTTT. It codes for CSASQGLNTEAFF.

The chain recombines TRBV15 with TRBJ1-5, with D unresolved. CDR3 length equals 15 residues. The germline gives CDR1 LNHNV, CDR2 YYDKDF (reference sequence). V was pared by 0 bases and J by 0 bases, with 6 bases between. This CDR3 reads CATSRDRYSNQPQHF. In nucleotides, the CDR3 is TGTGCCACCAGCAGAGACCGTTATAGCAATCAGCCCCAGCATTTT. Complete variable domain (other parts from reference TRBV15 and TRBJ1-5): DAMVIQNPRYQVTQFGKPVTLSCSQTLNHNVMYWYQQKSSQAPKLLFHYYDKDFNNEADTPDNFQSRRPNTSFCFLDIRSPGLGDTAMYLCATSRDRYSNQPQHFGDGTRLSIL.

The CDR3 loop reads CASSPNLAGGLMSDTQYF. CDR3 DNA: TGCGCCAGCAGCCCCAATCTAGCGGGGGGGCTTATGTCAGATACGCAGTATTTT. J is TRBJ2-3 and V is TRBV4-1, with 12 bases aligning to TRBD2. The V segment lost 4 bases and the J segment 4 bases; nucleotides outside the gene matches: 12. The CDR3 extends over 18 amino acids. CDR1 is MGHRA and CDR2 is YSYEKL in the germline V gene.

The rearrangement uses TRBV15 and TRBJ1-3, with no clear D. V shed 1 base and J shed 0 bases, with 7 bases lying between them. This CDR3 contains 15 residues. Germline values: CDR1 LNHNV, CDR2 YYDKDF (reference sequence). CDR3 amino acids: CATSRAQNSGNTIYF. The CDR3, as DNA: TGTGCCACCAGCAGAGCCCAGAACTCTGGAAACACCATATATTTT.